The rows below give T cell receptor beta chains drawn from one sample of a study of T cells after yellow fever vaccination. From the 5' RACE reads, TCRdb called clonotypes with MiXCR, one entry per CDR3 protein. Of some 220,000 distinct CDR3 sequences listed, approximately 3% are singletons. The sample was CD4+ T cells sorted from PBMCs, taken 10 days after the yellow fever booster vaccination. The receptors derive from a man aged 18 to 30 who received the YFV17D yellow fever vaccine. The CDR3 runs from the conserved cysteine through the conserved F or W. The D gene is left open where the match is weak. Clone size, where shown, is once, few, many, or a class for clones that have expanded.

V	size	J	D	DNA	CDR3
TRBV7-2	many	TRBJ1-1	.	TGTGCCAGCAGCTGGAGGACAAGGAACACTGAAGCTTTCTTT	CASSWRTRNTEAFF
TRBV6-6	few	TRBJ1-5	TRBD1	TGTGCCAGCAGTCCCGGGGACAGCTATCAGCCCCAGCATTTT	CASSPGDSYQPQHF
TRBV29-1	many	TRBJ2-2	TRBD1	TGCAGCGTTGTAGGGACAGGGCTCACCGGGGAGCTGTTTTTT	CSVVGTGLTGELFF
TRBV5-1	few	TRBJ2-6	.	TGCGCCAGCAGCTCCTCCGAGGGTTTCTCTGGGGCCAACGTCCTGACTTTC	CASSSSEGFSGANVLTF
TRBV5-1	few	TRBJ1-4	.	TGCGCCAGCAGCTCCGGACGGCCTAATGAAAAACTGTTTTTT	CASSSGRPNEKLFF
TRBV12-3/TRBV12-4	many	TRBJ2-7	TRBD1	TGTGCCAGCAGTTTTGACAGGGGGCTCGAGCAGTACTTC	CASSFDRGLEQYF
TRBV21-1	few	TRBJ2-1	.	TGTGCCAGCAGCAATTCCTCGACTAGCGGGGGGGGGAATGAGCAGTTCTTC	CASSNSSTSGGGNEQFF
TRBV20-1	few	TRBJ1-5	.	TGCAGTGCTAGAGTCCCACTAAATAGCAATCAGCCCCAGCATTTT	CSARVPLNSNQPQHF
TRBV5-1	many	TRBJ1-5	TRBD1	TGCGCCAGCAGCGATGGACAGGGCAATCAGCCCCAGCATTTT	CASSDGQGNQPQHF
TRBV9	many	TRBJ2-7	TRBD1	TGTGCCAGCAGCGGGCAGGGGGCCTCCTACGAGCAGTACTTC	CASSGQGASYEQYF
TRBV3-1	many	TRBJ2-6	.	TGTGCCAGCAGCCGAGTTGAGACTGGGGCCAACGTCCTGACTTTC	CASSRVETGANVLTF
TRBV12-3/TRBV12-4	few	TRBJ2-3	.	TGTGCCAGCAGCGACGAGCGGGGCACAGATACGCAGTATTTT	CASSDERGTDTQYF
TRBV28	few	TRBJ2-7	TRBD2	TGTGCCAGCAGGCCGACTAGCGGGGGACGGTACGAGCAGTACTTC	CASRPTSGGRYEQYF
TRBV5-1	.	TRBJ2-2	.	TGCGCCAGCAGCTTAGGCAGGACGGCCGGGGAGCTGTTTTTT	CASSLGRTAGELFF
TRBV6-8	.	TRBJ1-2	.	TGTGCCAGCAGTATTGGGAAGACCGATGGCTACACCTTC	CASSIGKTDGYTF
TRBV4-2	.	TRBJ2-5	TRBD2	TGTGCCAGCAGCCAAGATAGCGGGGGGTTACTACAAGAGACCCAGTACTTC	CASSQDSGGLLQETQYF
TRBV2	.	TRBJ2-3	.	TGTGCCAGCAGTGATGGTCAGGGGGGCCCAGATACGCAGTATTTT	CASSDGQGGPDTQYF
TRBV10-2	many	TRBJ1-2	TRBD1	TGCGCCAGTCGACAGGGAGCACACTATGGCTACACCTTC	CASRQGAHYGYTF
TRBV5-1	.	TRBJ1-2	TRBD1	TGCGCCAGCAGCGGGACAGGGGGCAGCTATGGCTACACCTTC	CASSGTGGSYGYTF
TRBV20-1	many	TRBJ2-1	.	TGCAGTGTTTCGGGCTACAATGAGCAGTTCTTC	CSVSGYNEQFF
TRBV7-2	many	TRBJ2-1	TRBD2	TGTGCCAGCAGCAAAAGGAGGACTAGCGGCGATTACAATGAGCAGTTCTTC	CASSKRRTSGDYNEQFF